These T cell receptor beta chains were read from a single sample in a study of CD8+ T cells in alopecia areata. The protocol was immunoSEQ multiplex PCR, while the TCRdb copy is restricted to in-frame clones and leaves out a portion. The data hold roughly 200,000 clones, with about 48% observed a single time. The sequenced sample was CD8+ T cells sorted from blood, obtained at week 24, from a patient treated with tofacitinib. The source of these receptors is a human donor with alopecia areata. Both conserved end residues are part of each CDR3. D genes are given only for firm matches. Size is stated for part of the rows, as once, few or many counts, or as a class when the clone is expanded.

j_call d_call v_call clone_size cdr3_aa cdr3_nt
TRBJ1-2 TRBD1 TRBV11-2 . CASSFTGGAFNGYTF TGTGCCAGCAGCTTTACAGGGGGCGCGTTCAATGGCTACACCTTC
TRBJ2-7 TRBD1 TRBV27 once CASSFGTGHYEQYF TGTGCCAGCAGTTTTGGGACAGGGCACTACGAGCAGTACTTC
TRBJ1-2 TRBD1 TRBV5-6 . CASSSGTDYGYTF TGTGCCAGCAGCTCCGGGACAGACTATGGCTACACCTTC
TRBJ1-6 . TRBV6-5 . CASSYRGREVSPLHF TGTGCCAGCAGTTACCGAGGCAGGGAGGTTTCACCCCTCCACTTT
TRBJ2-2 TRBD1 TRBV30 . CASGQGTGELFF TGTGCCTCGGGACAGGGGACCGGGGAGCTGTTTTTT
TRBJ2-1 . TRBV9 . CASSATGGAYNEQFF TGTGCCAGCAGCGCCACGGGCGGGGCCTACAATGAGCAGTTCTTC
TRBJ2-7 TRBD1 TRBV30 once CAWSAQGWHEQYF TGTGCCTGGAGTGCACAGGGGTGGCACGAGCAGTACTTC
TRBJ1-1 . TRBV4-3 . CASSHLEGNTEAFF TGCGCCAGCAGCCACCTCGAAGGGAACACTGAAGCTTTCTTT
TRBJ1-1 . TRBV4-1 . CASSQEGPNTEAFF TGCGCCAGCAGCCAAGAAGGCCCGAACACTGAAGCTTTCTTT
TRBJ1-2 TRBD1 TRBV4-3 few CASSTLTGGVGYTF TGCGCCAGCAGCACCCTAACAGGGGGAGTGGGCTACACCTTC
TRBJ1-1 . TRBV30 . CAWSELNTEAFF TGTGCCTGGAGTGAGCTGAACACTGAAGCTTTCTTT
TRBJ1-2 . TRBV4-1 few CASSQADRRDYTF TGCGCCAGCAGCCAAGCAGACAGGAGGGACTACACCTTC
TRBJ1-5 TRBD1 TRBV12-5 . CASGLDRVGNQPQHF TGTGCTAGTGGCCTCGACAGGGTTGGCAATCAGCCCCAGCATTTT
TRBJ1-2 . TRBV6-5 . CASSEGDGSYGYTF TGTGCCAGCAGTGAAGGTGACGGGTCCTATGGCTACACCTTC
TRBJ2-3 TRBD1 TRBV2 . CASRQAGQGTDTQYF TGTGCCAGCAGGCAGGCCGGACAGGGCACAGATACGCAGTATTTT
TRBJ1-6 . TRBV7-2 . CASSLSGYSPLHF TGTGCCAGCAGCTTATCCGGGTATTCACCCCTCCACTTT
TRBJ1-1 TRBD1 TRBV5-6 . CASSSDRVNTEAFF TGTGCCAGCAGCTCGGACAGGGTGAACACTGAAGCTTTCTTT
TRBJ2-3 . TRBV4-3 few CASSLLGNPQDTQYF TGCGCCAGCAGCCTTCTGGGGAACCCCCAGGATACGCAGTATTTT
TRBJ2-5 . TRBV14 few CASSQQEETQYF TGTGCCAGCAGCCAACAGGAAGAGACCCAGTACTTC
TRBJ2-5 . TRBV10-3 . CAISEGQNQETQYF TGTGCCATCAGTGAGGGACAGAACCAAGAGACCCAGTACTTC
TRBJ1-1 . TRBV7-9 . CASSLALNTEAFF TGTGCCAGCAGCTTAGCCCTGAACACTGAAGCTTTCTTT
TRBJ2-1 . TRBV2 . CARRGEGSYNEQFF TGTGCCAGGCGGGGCGAGGGCTCCTACAATGAGCAGTTCTTC
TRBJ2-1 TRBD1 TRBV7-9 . CASSLEFQGAVVDEQFF TGTGCCAGCAGCTTAGAATTCCAGGGGGCAGTGGTGGATGAGCAGTTCTTC
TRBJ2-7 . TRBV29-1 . CSVESTGSSYEQYF TGCAGCGTGGAGAGCACGGGCTCTTCCTACGAGCAGTACTTC
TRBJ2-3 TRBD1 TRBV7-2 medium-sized CASSLDGTGTDTQYF TGTGCCAGCAGCTTAGATGGGACAGGCACAGATACGCAGTATTTT
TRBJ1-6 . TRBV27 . CASSFGGKNSPLHF TGTGCCAGCAGTTTTGGGGGTAAGAATTCACCCCTCCACTTT
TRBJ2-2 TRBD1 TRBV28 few CASTRTGASGELFF TGTGCCAGCACCCGGACAGGAGCGAGCGGGGAGCTGTTTTTT
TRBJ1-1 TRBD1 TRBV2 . CASRDTGGAQAAFF TGTGCCAGCAGGGATACAGGGGGCGCCCAGGCCGCTTTCTTT
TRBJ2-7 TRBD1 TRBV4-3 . CASSQGTGTAYEQYF TGCGCCAGCAGCCAGGGGACAGGGACTGCCTACGAGCAGTACTTC
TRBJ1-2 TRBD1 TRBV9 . CASSLRDRGYANYGYTF TGTGCCAGCAGCCTTCGGGACAGGGGTTACGCTAACTATGGCTACACCTTC
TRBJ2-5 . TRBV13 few CASSSLGAETQYF TGTGCCAGCAGCTCGCTAGGCGCGGAGACCCAGTACTTC
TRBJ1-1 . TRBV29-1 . CSVPFRATEAFF TGCAGCGTTCCGTTCAGGGCGACTGAAGCTTTCTTT
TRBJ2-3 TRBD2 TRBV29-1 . CSALAGGGTDTQYF TGCAGCGCATTAGCGGGGGGGGGCACAGATACGCAGTATTTT
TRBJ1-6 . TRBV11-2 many CASSPSGSSYNSPLHF TGTGCCAGCAGCCCTTCGGGTAGCTCCTATAATTCACCCCTCCACTTT
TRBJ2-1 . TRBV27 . CASSYRLVPTGNEQFF TGTGCCAGCAGCTACCGACTAGTACCTACGGGCAATGAGCAGTTCTTC
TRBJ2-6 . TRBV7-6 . CASSGAGANVLTF TGTGCCAGCTCGGGGGCTGGGGCCAACGTCCTGACTTTC
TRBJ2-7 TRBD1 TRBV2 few CASSEPLDRGSYEQYF TGTGCCAGCAGTGAGCCCCTTGACAGGGGATCCTACGAGCAGTACTTC
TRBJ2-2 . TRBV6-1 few CASSEARGFTGELFF TGTGCCAGCAGTGAAGCGCGGGGCTTCACCGGGGAGCTGTTTTTT
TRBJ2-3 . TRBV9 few CASSVGRAADTQYF TGTGCCAGCAGCGTAGGTAGGGCTGCAGATACGCAGTATTTT
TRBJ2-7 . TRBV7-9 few CASSPQGLGVEQYF TGTGCCAGCAGCCCACAGGGTTTAGGAGTCGAGCAGTACTTC
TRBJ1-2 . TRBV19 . CASSMNGQIPLRGYTF TGTGCCAGTAGTATGAACGGACAGATCCCTCTTAGGGGCTACACCTTC
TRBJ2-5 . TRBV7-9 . CASSFGGETQYF TGTGCCAGCAGCTTTGGGGGAGAGACCCAGTACTTC
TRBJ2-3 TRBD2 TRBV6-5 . CASQGLPGGADTQYF TGTGCCAGCCAGGGGCTGCCCGGGGGGGCAGATACGCAGTATTTT
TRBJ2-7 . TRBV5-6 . CASSLGAGEQYF TGTGCCAGCAGCTTAGGAGCGGGCGAGCAGTACTTC
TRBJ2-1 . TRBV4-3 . CASSQDTGTDQFF TGCGCCAGCAGCCAAGATACGGGCACTGACCAGTTCTTC
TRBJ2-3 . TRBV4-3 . CASSQGQAPNTDTQYF TGCGCCAGCAGCCAAGGTCAAGCGCCAAACACAGATACGCAGTATTTT
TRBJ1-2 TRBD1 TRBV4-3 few CASSPDRGYGYTF TGCGCCAGCAGCCCGGACAGGGGTTATGGCTACACCTTC
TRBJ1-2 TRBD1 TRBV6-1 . CASSESADRFGGGYTF TGCGCCAGCAGTGAGTCTGCGGACAGGTTCGGAGGTGGCTACACCTTC